This T cell receptor beta chain derives from a study of T cells after somatic rescue of genetic block. The CDR3 spans 10 residues. Using immunoSEQ multiplex PCR, the repertoire was profiled, and TCRdb retains in-frame clones only, with some absent. The sample has tens of thousands of clones, approximately 90% seen once; the top ten hold about 3%. Sequenced: peripheral blood mononuclear cells (PBMCs). The sequence came from a man aged 25 to 40. The J gene is TRBJ2-7, the V gene TRBV21-1. TRBV21-1 is classified as a pseudogene. The CDR3 coding sequence is TGTGCCAGGCTTCACTACGAGCAGTACTTC. Translation: CARLHYEQYF.